This T cell receptor beta chain came from a study of T cell responses to AZD1222 COVID-19 vaccine. This clone turned up a few times. Its antigen is not identified. The method was immunoSEQ multiplex PCR; TCRdb's version includes in-frame clones alone and lacks a portion of them. Counted here are roughly 150,000 clones, 85% to 90% occurring once; the ten biggest clones make up approximately 2.8%. Study conclusions and caveats: A reported finding is that nearly half of spike-specific TCRs target unmutated variant regions. Once two AZD1222 doses were given, Spike-specific TCR breadth and depth went up. Most donors were white British, females outnumbered males, and clonal diversity was possibly underestimated.

The source material was peripheral blood, sampled 28 days after the second AZD1222 dose. The clonotype was recovered from an adult who received the AZD1222 COVID-19 vaccine.

CDR3 in amino acids: CATKNERDNTRELFF. Written as DNA, the CDR3 is TGTGCCACCAAAAATGAAAGGGATAACACGAGGGAGCTGTTTTTT. The rearrangement links TRBV28 to TRBJ2-2; no reliable D call. Germline CDR1 and CDR2: MDHEN and SYDVKM. The ends were cut back, 10 bases at V and 9 bases at J, with 24 bases in the middle. The CDR3 is 15 amino acids. The complete variable domain, with remaining parts taken from reference TRBV28 and TRBJ2-2, reads DVKVTQSSRYLVKRTGEKVFLECVQDMDHENMFWYRQDPGLGLRLIYFSYDVKMKEKGDIPEGYSVSREKKERFSLILESASTNQTSMYLCATKNERDNTRELFFGEGSRLTVL.